Following are 29 T cell receptor beta chains from one sample sequenced in a study of cytomegalovirus exposure and HLA in healthy donors. Primers: 60 Vbeta forward and 13 Jbeta reverse. TCRdb's copy holds only in-frame clones and misses some; the assay was immunoSEQ multiplex PCR. The sample lists 100,000 to 120,000 clones; more than 65% were seen once. Sequencing used PBMCs. These receptors were taken from a man in his forties in good health and CMV-seropositive.

This chain links TRBV10-3 with TRBJ2-1; TRBD2 is a possible D gene (6 bases). Germline V lookup: CDR1 ENHRY, CDR2 SYGVKD. V was trimmed by 11 bases and J by 5 bases, leaving 22 bases between them. The CDR3 sequence is 15 residues long. CDR3 protein: CASAAPAGTNNEQFF. CDR3 coding DNA: TGTGCCTCGGCGGCCCCGGCGGGAACGAACAATGAGCAGTTCTTC.

The chain employs TRBV4-2 and TRBJ2-5; unclear D gene. Trimming removed 1 base at V and 5 bases at J, with 5 bases between. Per the germline V gene, CDR1 is LGHNA and CDR2 is YNFKEQ. There are 12 residues in the CDR3. CDR3 protein: CASSQVAETQYF. The CDR3 nucleotides are TGTGCCAGCAGCCAAGTTGCGGAGACCCAGTACTTC.

V and J are TRBV27 and TRBJ1-1; 9 bases align to TRBD1. Germline CDR1 and CDR2: MNHEY and SMNVEV (reference sequence). This CDR3 has 13 amino acids. Germline trimming cut 5 bases from V and 4 bases from J; bases unmatched to any gene: 2. The CDR3 coding sequence is TGTGCCAGCAGTCTACAGGGGGCCACTGAAGCTTTCTTT. Translation: CASSLQGATEAFF.

The V and J genes are TRBV7-2 and TRBJ2-2; tentative D call: TRBD2 (5 bases). The CDR3 sequence is 16 residues long. The germline V gene has CDR1 SGHTA and CDR2 FQGNSA. The V end lost 2 bases, the J end lost 0 bases, and 10 bases lay between the germline ends. CDR3 in amino acids: CASSLHLLANTGELFF. The DNA of the CDR3 is TGTGCCAGCAGCTTACACCTACTAGCGAACACCGGGGAGCTGTTTTTT.

The chain combines TRBV7-9 with TRBJ2-7, with 13 bases identical to TRBD2. J was trimmed by 2 bases and V by 5 bases; bases with no gene match: 3. The CDR3 sequence is 15 residues long. Per germline, CDR1 SEHNR and CDR2 FQNEAQ (reference sequence). The CDR3 sequence is CASSPGLAGTYEQYF. CDR3 sequence (DNA): TGTGCCAGCAGCCCGGGACTAGCGGGAACCTACGAGCAGTACTTC.

The chain recombines TRBV30 with TRBJ1-3, with D possibly matching TRBD1 (5 bases). The CDR3 is 13 amino acids. Germline CDR1 is GTSNPN and CDR2 is SVGIG (reference sequence). V was clipped by 6 bases and J by 2 bases, with 11 bases between them. The chain's CDR3 is CACTGGTGNTIYF. DNA of the CDR3: TGTGCCTGTACGGGGGGTACTGGAAACACCATATATTTT. Full variable domain (missing parts from reference TRBV30 and TRBJ1-3): SQTIHQWPATLVQPVGSPLSLECTVEGTSNPNLYWYRQAAGRGLQLLFYSVGIGQISSEVPQNLSASRPQDRQFILSSKKLLLSDSGFYLCACTGGTGNTIYFGEGSWLTVV.

This chain connects TRBV19 to TRBJ2-4; 8 bases are shared with TRBD1. CDR1 LNHDA and CDR2 SQIVND come from the germline V gene (reference sequence). The CDR3 consists of 14 residues. Trimming cost V 7 bases and J 4 bases; bases outside gene matches: 6. The CDR3, as DNA: TGTGCCAGTATTCCGACAGGGGAGAAAAACATTCAGTACTTC. Translated: CASIPTGEKNIQYF.

This rearrangement joins TRBV28 to TRBJ1-2; 9 bases agree with TRBD1. Per the germline V gene, CDR1 is MDHEN and CDR2 is SYDVKM. The CDR3 has 16 residues. V was pared by 5 bases and J by 4 bases, with 11 bases of the junction left unmatched. CDR3 sequence (DNA): TGTGCCAGCAGTCCGCCGAGGGGGACAGGGTCCTATGGCTACACCTTC. Translating gives CASSPPRGTGSYGYTF.

The chain joins TRBV27 to TRBJ1-1; D not certain. The ends were cut back, 7 bases at V and 1 base at J, with 13 bases in the middle. Germline V gives CDR1 MNHEY, CDR2 SMNVEV (reference sequence). CDR3 length: 14 residues. The CDR3 DNA reads as TGTGCCAGCAAGAGGGCACCCGCGAACACTGAAGCTTTCTTT. Protein product: CASKRAPANTEAFF.

This clone was seen a handful of times. The chain links TRBV10-3 to TRBJ2-1; tentative D call: TRBD1 (5 bases). This CDR3 comprises 14 residues. In germline, CDR1 is ENHRY, CDR2 SYGVKD. The V end lost 0 bases, the J end lost 8 bases, and 11 bases lay between the germline ends. CDR3 residues: CAISESQGGYEQFF. CDR3 sequence (DNA): TGTGCCATCAGTGAGTCGCAGGGTGGCTATGAGCAGTTCTTC.

This sequence joins TRBV5-1 and TRBJ1-3, with TRBD1 as a possible D gene (5 bases). Germline V gene data show CDR1 as SGHRS and CDR2 as YFSETQ. V shed 4 bases and J shed 2 bases, with 10 bases lying between them. The CDR3 runs 14 residues. The CDR3 spells CASSPGLAGNTIYF. CDR3 DNA: TGCGCCAGCAGCCCGGGACTTGCTGGAAACACCATATATTTT.

This sequence joins TRBV7-8 and TRBJ1-5, with a weak D call TRBD1 (6 bases). V lost 5 bases and J 6 bases, leaving 14 bases between the germline ends. The CDR3 extends over 14 amino acids. Per germline, CDR1 SGHVS and CDR2 FQNEAQ. CDR3 DNA: TGTGCCAGCAGCCCCGGACGAGGGGGTCAGCCCCAGCATTTT. This sequence encodes CASSPGRGGQPQHF.

The chain has TRBV2 and TRBJ1-5, with D uncertain. The CDR3 has 12 amino acids. V was cut by 4 bases and J by 6 bases, with 7 bases left in between. The V gene's germline CDR1 is SNHLY and CDR2 FYNNEI. Here the CDR3 reads CASSAQIQPQHF. CDR3 DNA sequence: TGTGCCAGCAGTGCACAGATTCAGCCCCAGCATTTT.

This clone appeared once. The gene calls are TRBV9 and TRBJ2-7, with D possibly matching TRBD1 (5 bases). Germline V lookup: CDR1 SGDLS, CDR2 YYNGEE. Deletions cut 6 bases from V and 6 bases from J, with 13 bases between. The CDR3 totals 12 residues. CDR3 protein: CASKGLSSEQYF. The DNA for the CDR3 is TGTGCCAGCAAGGGGTTATCGAGCGAGCAGTACTTC.

This clone has only one observation. V is TRBV7-2 and J is TRBJ2-7; perhaps TRBD2 as D (5 bases). Germline lookup yields CDR1 SGHTA and CDR2 FQGNSA. Trimming left V 5 bases short and J 12 bases short, with 20 bases between. The CDR3 runs to 13 residues. CDR3 sequence: CASSKEGSTSTYF. In DNA, the CDR3 is TGTGCCAGCAGCAAAGAGGGTTCTACCAGCACGTACTTC.

V and J are TRBV27 and TRBJ2-3; D not certain. Per the germline V gene, CDR1 is MNHEY and CDR2 is SMNVEV (reference sequence). V lost 4 bases to trimming and J lost 5 bases, with 10 bases between them. CDR3 size: 13 residues. CDR3 sequence reads: CASSYRGGDTQYF. As DNA, the CDR3 is TGTGCCAGCAGTTACCGAGGCGGAGATACGCAGTATTTT.

A few counts support this clone. This chain links TRBV5-8 with TRBJ2-3; D ambiguous. Between the trimmed V and J ends, which lost 1 base and 1 base, there was a span of 13 bases. In germline, CDR1 is SGHTS, CDR2 YDEGEE. CDR3 length equals 16 residues. The CDR3 bases are TGTGCCAGCAGCTTGCTGCCGTTCGAGGGCACAGATACGCAGTATTTT. Translated: CASSLLPFEGTDTQYF. Full variable domain (remainder filled in from reference TRBV5-8 and TRBJ2-3): EAGVTQSPTHLIKTRGQQATLRCSPISGHTSVYWYQQALGLGLQFLLWYDEGEERNRGNFPPRFSGRQFPNYSSELNVNALELEDSALYLCASSLLPFEGTDTQYFGPGTRLTVL.

The rearrangement links TRBV2 to TRBJ2-1; D remains ambiguous. The V and J ends lost 3 bases and 7 bases respectively, with 13 bases between them. From germline, CDR1 is SNHLY and CDR2 FYNNEI. There are 14 residues in the CDR3. The CDR3 spells CASSDSAKGNEQFF. Here the CDR3 DNA reads TGTGCCAGCAGTGACAGCGCTAAAGGTAATGAGCAGTTCTTC.

The chain uses TRBV7-2 and TRBJ1-2; TRBD1 is a possible D gene (5 bases). Trimming took off 1 base at V and 4 bases at J, with 10 bases between the two ends. Germline V lookup: CDR1 SGHTA, CDR2 FQGNSA. The CDR3 is made up of 14 amino acids. CDR3 amino acids: CASSLVRGTYGYTF. CDR3 in DNA: TGTGCCAGCAGCTTAGTAAGGGGCACCTATGGCTACACCTTC.

This clone was counted once. The rearrangement joins TRBV29-1 to TRBJ2-5, with 9 nucleotides matching TRBD2. This CDR3 region has 14 residues. The trim removed 5 bases at V and 5 bases at J, leaving 9 bases unmatched. Germline loops: CDR1 SQVTM, CDR2 ANQGSEA. The CDR3 sequence is CSVRAGGRTETQYF. The DNA for the CDR3 is TGCAGCGTTAGGGCGGGGGGGCGTACGGAGACCCAGTACTTC.

The gene calls are TRBV7-9 and TRBJ1-2, with 9 positions matching TRBD1. Germline CDR1 is SEHNR and CDR2 is FQNEAQ (reference sequence). This CDR3 contains 12 residues. V shed 5 bases and J 7 bases; nucleotides not matched to a gene: 2. The DNA of the CDR3 is TGTGCCAGCAGCGGGACAGGGTTTGGCTACACCTTC. This sequence encodes CASSGTGFGYTF.

This chain links TRBV7-9 with TRBJ2-5; the match to TRBD1 covers 8 bases. The CDR3 contains 15 residues. J gave up 4 bases and V 1 base, and 5 bases lay outside the gene matches. CDR1 is SEHNR and CDR2 is FQNEAQ in the germline V gene (reference sequence). The CDR3 loop reads CASSLDGTGIETQYF. The CDR3 region has the DNA TGTGCCAGCAGCTTAGACGGGACAGGAATAGAGACCCAGTACTTC.

The chain combines TRBV5-1 with TRBJ2-7, with 7 positions matching TRBD1. This CDR3 is built from 15 residues. Germline V gene data show CDR1 as SGHRS and CDR2 as YFSETQ. Trimming removed 4 bases from V and 0 bases from J; junction bases left unmatched: 7. CDR3 DNA sequence: TGCGCCAGCAGCGGGGGTCCAGGGGGCTCCTACGAGCAGTACTTC. The encoded protein is CASSGGPGGSYEQYF. The full variable domain, completed using reference TRBV5-1 and TRBJ2-7, is KAGVTQTPRYLIKTRGQQVTLSCSPISGHRSVSWYQQTPGQGLQFLFEYFSETQRNKGNFPGRFSGRQFSNSRSEMNVSTLELGDSALYLCASSGGPGGSYEQYFGPGTRLTVT.

This clone was counted once. The V gene is TRBV6-6, the J gene TRBJ1-2, with D possibly being TRBD1 (6 bases). Between the trimmed V and J ends, which lost 2 bases and 4 bases, there was a span of 14 bases. This CDR3 is built from 15 residues. Germline loops: CDR1 MNHNY, CDR2 SVGAGI (reference sequence). The CDR3 DNA is TGTGCCAGCAGTTACACGATGGACAGATCCTATGGCTACACCTTC. Its protein is CASSYTMDRSYGYTF.

V and J are TRBV30 and TRBJ1-5; D unclear. The CDR3 is 14 residues long. Germline V CDR1 and CDR2: GTSNPN, SVGIG (reference sequence). Trimming cost V 0 bases and J 9 bases, with 15 bases left between them. The CDR3 DNA reads TGTGCCTGGAGTGTACTTACACCTTCGGGGCCCCAGCATTTT. Its translation is CAWSVLTPSGPQHF.

The chain recombines TRBV7-2 with TRBJ2-7; 9 bases map to TRBD2. CDR3 length equals 12 residues. With V trimmed by 5 bases and J by 6 bases, 2 bases remained unmatched. Germline CDR1 reads SGHTA; CDR2 reads FQGNSA. CDR3 nucleotides: TGTGCCAGCAGCCGGACTAGCGCCGAGCAGTACTTC. Amino acids: CASSRTSAEQYF.

A few counts support this clone. This chain uses TRBV7-2 with TRBJ2-2; D possibly corresponds to TRBD1 (6 bases). The CDR3 contains 13 residues. Trimming took off 4 bases at V and 7 bases at J, with 10 bases between the two ends. CDR1 and CDR2 (germline): SGHTA, FQGNSA. The CDR3 here is CASSSRGYGELFF. The CDR3 coding sequence is TGTGCCAGCAGCTCTAGGGGGTACGGGGAGCTGTTTTTT.

The V gene is TRBV2, the J gene TRBJ1-5, with TRBD1 identical over 7 bases. J was trimmed by 3 bases and V by 6 bases; bases with no gene match: 8. There are 15 residues in the CDR3. CDR1 is SNHLY, CDR2 FYNNEI, per germline. The CDR3: CASRPGGGNNQPQHF. CDR3 bases: TGTGCCAGCAGGCCAGGGGGTGGCAACAATCAGCCCCAGCATTTT.

The rearrangement links TRBV9 to TRBJ2-7; D might be TRBD2 (5 bases). V lost 3 bases and J 0 bases, leaving 7 bases between the germline ends. CDR1 SGDLS and CDR2 YYNGEE come from the germline V gene. This CDR3 contains 13 residues. CDR3 bases: TGTGCCAGCAGCGGGGCGGGCTCCTACGAGCAGTACTTC. Encoded protein: CASSGAGSYEQYF.